This T cell receptor (beta chain) was recovered during a study of circulating CD8 cells and anti-PD-1 response in melanoma. From live CD3+CD8+TCRalphabeta+ cells, four PD-1 and/or TIGIT subsets were sorted. Trimming at V came to 10 bases and at J to 6 bases, leaving 9 bases not matched to a gene. The CDR3 length is 13 residues. Per germline, CDR1 LNHDA and CDR2 SQIVND (reference sequence). Relative to its sample, this clonotype is large (0.1 to 1%). Each library started from roughly 15 ng of total RNA using the QIAseq Immune Repertoire TCR panel. Using its own MiXCR run on the reads, TCRdb lists one record per CDR3 protein. The sample shows some 520 distinct CDR3 sequences, around a tenth of them seen only once.

J is TRBJ2-1 and V is TRBV19, with 7 nucleotides matching TRBD1. The source material was CD8+ T cells from PBMCs, sampled at baseline or after one month of anti-PD-1 therapy (not recorded which). This clonotype was obtained from a human donor with melanoma. CDR3: CAITDRLTNEQFF. The CDR3 nucleotides are TGTGCCATCACGGACAGGCTAACCAATGAGCAGTTCTTC.